This T cell receptor (beta chain) was identified during a study of blood T cell repertoires in COVID-19. Looking at the study overall: The United States, Italy and Spain were the sources of the acute and convalescent COVID-19 samples. Nucleic acid was either cDNA or gDNA, and it came from T cells, B-cell-depleted T cells, or PBMCs.

Trimming removed 3 bases from V and 5 bases from J; junction bases left unmatched: 11. This CDR3 has 17 amino acids. CDR1 is SGHTA, CDR2 FQGNSA, per germline. Original data processing: Amplification from reference gene primers served as the basis for estimated nucleated cell counts. The method was immunoSEQ multiplex PCR; TCRdb's version includes in-frame clones alone and lacks a portion of them. The DNA gave D and trimming, while V, J and clone size come from that table. The table shows 200,000 or so clones, with less than 90% occurring only once. This clone was recorded a few times. What was sequenced was peripheral blood. The rearrangement joins TRBV7-2 to TRBJ2-3; 10 bases are shared with TRBD2. The receptor was isolated from a woman aged 60-75 years who had recovered from COVID-19. CDR3: CASSFLPSGGRGDTQYF. CDR3 sequence (DNA): TGTGCCAGCAGCTTTCTACCTAGCGGGGGTCGTGGAGATACGCAGTATTTT.